This TCR beta chain is drawn from a study of T cell responses to AZD1222 COVID-19 vaccine. The CDR3 extends over 13 amino acids. Trimming took off 5 bases at V and 5 bases at J, with 12 bases between the two ends. Using immunoSEQ multiplex PCR, the repertoire was profiled, and TCRdb retains in-frame clones only, with some absent. The sample records 250,000 to 300,000 clones, around 93% being singletons. Regarding this clone: Its antigen is as yet unknown.

General study findings and limits: Only a handful of AZD1222 recipients tested seropositive at baseline.

The V gene is TRBV12-3 or TRBV12-4, the J gene TRBJ2-5, with D possibly called TRBD1 or TRBD2 (5 bases each). This TCR came from an adult who received the AZD1222 COVID-19 vaccine. Material: peripheral blood, obtained 28 days after the second AZD1222 dose. The CDR3 region is CASSPGALETQYF. CDR3 nucleotide sequence: TGTGCCAGCAGTCCCGGGGCTCTGGAGACCCAGTACTTC.